This is a list of T cell receptor beta chains from one sample in a study of cytomegalovirus exposure and HLA in healthy donors. Assay used: immunoSEQ multiplex PCR; TCRdb lists only in-frame clones, some missing. Counted here are about 91,000 clones, 69% occurring once; the ten biggest clones make up about 1.3%. Source material: PBMCs. The receptor set was obtained from a female donor in good health and CMV-seronegative. The CDR3 runs from the conserved cysteine through the conserved F or W. A D gene is named only where the DNA matches it firmly.

V: TRBV19
J: TRBJ1-1
D: .
CDR3: CATHRLASPDWVEAFF
DNA: TGTGCCACACACCGATTAGCCTCACCCGATTGGGTTGAAGCTTTCTTT

V: TRBV11-2
J: TRBJ2-3
D: TRBD1
CDR3: CASSLGTGTDTQYF
DNA: TGTGCCAGCAGCTTAGGGACAGGGACAGATACGCAGTATTTT

V: TRBV6-5
J: TRBJ2-3
D: .
CDR3: CASSSGVSTDTQYF
DNA: TGTGCCAGCAGTTCAGGGGTTAGCACAGATACGCAGTATTTT

V: TRBV6-5
J: TRBJ1-2
D: .
CDR3: CASRTDSNYGYTF
DNA: TGTGCCAGCAGGACAGATTCTAACTATGGCTACACCTTC

V: TRBV28
J: TRBJ1-3
D: TRBD1
CDR3: CASSPHRGLSGNTIYF
DNA: TGTGCCAGCAGTCCGCACAGGGGGTTATCTGGAAACACCATATATTTT

V: TRBV19
J: TRBJ2-7
D: TRBD2
CDR3: CASSMGGLAGAVEEQYF
DNA: TGTGCCAGTAGTATGGGGGGACTAGCGGGGGCCGTGGAGGAGCAGTACTTC

V: TRBV11-2
J: TRBJ1-4
D: .
CDR3: CASSLDRGEKLFF
DNA: TGTGCCAGCAGCTTAGATCGGGGGGAAAAACTGTTTTTT

V: TRBV27
J: TRBJ2-7
D: .
CDR3: CASQNLRSYEQYF
DNA: TGTGCCAGCCAAAATCTACGGAGCTACGAGCAGTACTTC

V: TRBV27
J: TRBJ1-2
D: .
CDR3: CASSLGARGYGYTF
DNA: TGTGCCAGCAGTTTAGGGGCGCGCGGCTATGGCTACACCTTC

V: TRBV5-1
J: TRBJ2-3
D: .
CDR3: CASSSDRNTDTQYF
DNA: TGCGCCAGCAGCTCCGACAGGAACACAGATACGCAGTATTTT

V: TRBV20-1
J: TRBJ1-2
D: .
CDR3: CSAKGVYGYTF
DNA: TGCAGTGCTAAGGGGGTCTATGGCTACACCTTC

V: TRBV5-1
J: TRBJ1-1
D: .
CDR3: CASSLAPGADTEAFF
DNA: TGCGCCAGCAGCTTGGCTCCAGGGGCGGACACTGAAGCTTTCTTT

V: TRBV4-2
J: TRBJ2-5
D: TRBD1
CDR3: CASSHQTGFETQYF
DNA: TGTGCCAGCAGCCATCAGACAGGGTTCGAGACCCAGTACTTC

V: TRBV28
J: TRBJ1-5
D: .
CDR3: CASRPGGSNQPQHF
DNA: TGTGCCAGCAGGCCCGGGGGTAGCAATCAGCCCCAGCATTTT

V: TRBV10-2
J: TRBJ1-2
D: .
CDR3: CASSDPGGYYGYTF
DNA: TGCGCCAGCAGTGACCCAGGAGGGTACTATGGCTACACCTTC